This TCR beta chain emerged from a study of T cell changes during pregnancy in multiple sclerosis. This table comes from immunoSEQ multiplex PCR, and its TCRdb copy is limited to in-frame clones, with some not included. The sample has tens of thousands of clones, 85% to 95% seen once; the top ten hold roughly 0.36%. The receptor was derived from a female donor with multiple sclerosis, enrolled in a pregnancy study. Sequencing was performed on CD4+ T cells from peripheral blood mononuclear cells, taken before pregnancy.

The CDR3 reads CASRTGLAARPYEQYF. The CDR3 DNA reads TGCGCCAGCAGGACTGGACTAGCGGCTCGCCCCTACGAGCAGTACTTC. This rearrangement joins TRBV5-1 to TRBJ2-7; 10 nucleotides align to TRBD2. Germline trimming cut 5 bases from V and 2 bases from J; bases unmatched to any gene: 10. The germline V gene encodes CDR1 SGHRS and CDR2 YFSETQ. The CDR3 has 16 amino acids.